What follows is one T cell receptor (beta chain) and its context. Then a second PCR, running about 6 to 11 cycles, was carried out with a sample-barcoded 5' primer and a J-beta primer mix. TCRdb fed the 5' RACE reads into MiXCR, producing one record per CDR3 protein. The table shows approximately 800,000 distinct CDR3 sequences, with 20% to 30% occurring only once. Unmatched junction bases numbered 10, after V lost 5 bases and J lost 8 bases. The CDR3 runs to 15 residues. In germline, CDR1 is MNHEY, CDR2 SMNVEV (reference sequence). The data originate from a study of blood T cells in healthy people across ages. The sample also formed part of further work on T cells of mothers and their children.

The chain links TRBV27 to TRBJ2-4; the match to TRBD2 covers 9 bases. The specimen sequenced was blood. The source of this sequence is a boy between 10 and 17 years old in good health. The CDR3 loop is CASSLGGGAGDIQYF. The CDR3 region has the DNA TGTGCCAGCAGTCTTGGCGGGGGGGCCGGGGACATTCAGTACTTC.